The text below deals with one T cell receptor beta chain. This sample was taken from a study of shared clonotypes between healthy human individuals. An assay was performed, and its level was deep. In the authors' methods: There were no quality scores in the junction-only immunoSEQ sequences, so filtering differed. The assay was immunoSEQ multiplex PCR, and TCRdb's table has in-frame clones only and misses some. D and trimming were read from the DNA, whereas the V and J calls and clone size are those reported in that table. This table holds 2 million or so clones, 85% to 95% found once. The receptor was derived from a man between 18 and 29 years old in good health. Sequenced input: naive CD4+ T cells sorted from blood. The subset denotes: CD45RA+ positively selected.

In DNA, the CDR3 is TGTGCCAGCAGCGGAGCCAGGGGAACGGGTTCACCCCTCCACTTT. It codes for CASSGARGTGSPLHF. The chain employs TRBV9 and TRBJ1-6, with a possible D match to TRBD1 (6 bases). The CDR3 length is 15 residues. V was trimmed by 3 bases and J by 9 bases, leaving 16 bases between them. CDR1 SGDLS and CDR2 YYNGEE come from the germline V gene.